One and the same sample provided the 21 T cell receptor beta chains below, sequenced in a study of shared clonotypes between healthy human individuals. Profiling relied on immunoSEQ multiplex PCR, and the TCRdb table lists in-frame clones only, not all of them. The top ten clones hold around 1.4% of a sample with about 1 million clones, approximately 70% of them seen once. Sequencing was performed on memory CD4+ T cells sorted from blood. Subset of the sample: CD45RA-negative fraction. The source is a man aged 18-30 years in good health.

The chain is built from TRBV4-1 and TRBJ2-1; D not certain. CDR1 and CDR2 from the germline V gene are MGHRA and YSYEKL. This CDR3 has 14 amino acids. V shed 2 bases and J shed 3 bases, with 8 bases lying between them. In DNA, the CDR3 is TGCGCCAGCAGCCAACCCCTGGACTACAATGAGCAGTTCTTC. Protein: CASSQPLDYNEQFF.

The V call is TRBV9, the J call TRBJ2-5, with D uncertain. This CDR3 is built from 13 residues. From germline, CDR1 is SGDLS and CDR2 YYNGEE. The V end lost 1 base, the J end lost 5 bases, and 9 bases lay between the germline ends. The CDR3 nucleotides read TGTGCCAGCAGCGTAAGCGAGTCGGAGACCCAGTACTTC. This codes for CASSVSESETQYF.

The chain couples TRBV15 to TRBJ1-3; D gene unclear. V gave up 0 bases and J gave up 1 base, with 4 bases separating them. This CDR3 has 14 residues. Germline-derived CDR1 and CDR2 are LNHNV and YYDKDF (reference sequence). Here the CDR3 reads CATSRDGSGNTIYF. The CDR3 nucleotides are TGTGCCACCAGCAGAGATGGTTCTGGAAACACCATATATTTT.

This clone has just one count. The chain links TRBV7-2 to TRBJ2-5; either TRBD1 or TRBD2 may supply D (6 bases each). Per germline, CDR1 SGHTA and CDR2 FQGNSA. The CDR3 loop spans 13 amino acids. The V gene lost 4 bases and the J gene lost 9 bases, with 15 bases spanning the gap. The CDR3 sequence: CASSSSGGGPQYF. In DNA, the CDR3 is TGTGCCAGCAGCTCGTCCGGAGGGGGTCCCCAGTACTTC.

The CDR3 loop is CASSLGARGSAKNIQYF. For the CDR3, the DNA is TGTGCCAGCAGCTTGGGGGCCAGGGGGTCGGCCAAAAACATTCAGTACTTC. This chain joins TRBV7-2 and TRBJ2-4; 7 bases agree with TRBD1. CDR3 length equals 17 residues. The V gene's germline CDR1 is SGHTA and CDR2 FQGNSA. V gave up 3 bases and J gave up 1 base; unmatched junction bases: 9.

The chain links TRBV19 to TRBJ2-7, with TRBD2 matching over 8 bases. Germline-derived CDR1 and CDR2 are LNHDA and SQIVND (reference sequence). The CDR3 has 15 residues. After removal of 1 base from V and 0 bases from J, the junction contained 2 bases not matched to a gene. CDR3 loop: CASSIALAASYEQYF. The CDR3 region has the DNA TGTGCCAGTAGTATAGCACTAGCGGCCTCCTACGAGCAGTACTTC. The full variable domain, completed using reference TRBV19 and TRBJ2-7, is DGGITQSPKYLFRKEGQNVTLSCEQNLNHDAMYWYRQDPGQGLRLIYYSQIVNDFQKGDIAEGYSVSREKKESFPLTVTSAQKNPTAFYLCASSIALAASYEQYFGPGTRLTVT.

The chain links TRBV7-2 to TRBJ2-7; D is ambiguous. Germline V lookup: CDR1 SGHTA, CDR2 FQGNSA. The length of the CDR3 is 15 residues. Trimming took off 1 base at V and 1 base at J, with 11 bases between the two ends. The CDR3 sequence: CASSLGYAFSYEQYF. The CDR3 DNA sequence: TGTGCCAGCAGCTTAGGGTACGCCTTTTCCTACGAGCAGTACTTC.

This clone was seen a handful of times. This rearrangement joins TRBV6-4 to TRBJ1-1; possible D gene TRBD1, 5 bases. V lost 8 bases to trimming and J lost 4 bases, with 20 bases between them. This CDR3 contains 15 residues. Germline CDR1 is MRHNA and CDR2 is SNTAGT. Here the CDR3 reads CASLRGTGRITEAFF. In DNA, the CDR3 is TGTGCCAGCCTTAGGGGCACTGGCAGGATCACTGAAGCTTTCTTT.

This clone was seen many times. V is TRBV5-1 and J is TRBJ1-2; 8 bases are a match to TRBD1. Trimming removed 4 bases from V and 4 bases from J; junction bases left unmatched: 6. CDR1 and CDR2 (germline): SGHRS, YFSETQ. This CDR3 comprises 14 residues. DNA of the CDR3: TGCGCCAGCAGCGCGGACAGGGTTAGCTATGGCTACACCTTC. The encoded protein is CASSADRVSYGYTF.

On this clone itself: The sample carries other DNA sequences with the same CDR3. V is TRBV6-6 and J is TRBJ1-2; no clear D. Germline V gene sequence: CDR1 MNHNY, CDR2 SVGAGI (reference sequence). Trimming removed 0 bases from V and 4 bases from J, with 6 bases in between. This CDR3 region has 13 residues. As DNA, the CDR3 is TGTGCCAGCAGTTACTCGGGTAGCTATGGCTACACCTTC. Translated, it gives CASSYSGSYGYTF.

This chain connects TRBV5-5 to TRBJ2-4; D gene unclear. Trimming stripped 5 bases from V and 0 bases from J, with 12 bases between. Germline loops: CDR1 SGHKS, CDR2 YYEKEE (reference sequence). The CDR3 contains 15 residues. In DNA, the CDR3 is TGTGCCAGCAGACACCCGACCTTAGCCAAAAACATTCAGTACTTC. Translating gives CASRHPTLAKNIQYF.

V gene TRBV6-1 combines with J gene TRBJ2-7, with 13 bases matching TRBD2. The germline gives CDR1 MNHNS, CDR2 SASEGT. There are 16 residues in the CDR3. Trimming at V came to 3 bases and at J to 11 bases, leaving 13 bases not matched to a gene. CDR3 sequence reads: CASSDRRGTSGKYEYF. CDR3 DNA sequence: TGTGCCAGCAGTGACCGCAGGGGGACTAGCGGGAAGTATGAGTACTTC.

This clone was seen repeatedly, ten times or more. CDR3 region: CASSLESQKRGYTF. The CDR3 DNA sequence: TGCGCCAGCAGCTTGGAATCCCAAAAACGGGGCTACACCTTC. V usage is TRBV5-1 and J usage is TRBJ1-2; D is undetermined. Germline values: CDR1 SGHRS, CDR2 YFSETQ. This CDR3 has 14 amino acids. V gave up 0 bases and J gave up 8 bases, with 14 bases separating them.

This clone was observed at least ten times. This chain joins TRBV5-1 and TRBJ2-5; D is unresolved. The germline V gene has CDR1 SGHRS and CDR2 YFSETQ. Deletions cut 4 bases from V and 3 bases from J, with 10 bases between. CDR3 size: 13 residues. CDR3 loop: CASSRIEKETQYF. The CDR3 nucleotides read TGCGCCAGCAGCAGGATCGAAAAAGAGACCCAGTACTTC.

This clone was counted a few times. This chain joins TRBV5-1 and TRBJ2-1; 8 bases are shared with TRBD1. V shed 0 bases, J shed 7 bases, and the junction held 6 bases outside the gene matches. This CDR3 is 15 amino acids long. Germline V lookup: CDR1 SGHRS, CDR2 YFSETQ. The CDR3 loop is CASSLGTGNGNEQFF. The CDR3 bases are TGCGCCAGCAGCTTGGGGACAGGGAACGGGAATGAGCAGTTCTTC.

The rearrangement joins TRBV19 to TRBJ1-5, with a weak D call TRBD1 (5 bases). The CDR3 covers 14 residues. The germline V gene encodes CDR1 LNHDA and CDR2 SQIVND (reference sequence). V lost 5 bases to trimming and J lost 5 bases, with 13 bases between them. DNA of the CDR3: TGTGCCAGTAGTCCAGGGTTCCGGGATCAGCCCCAGCATTTT. Its protein product is CASSPGFRDQPQHF.

As regards this clone: At one end the junction does not follow the germline gene, possibly because of a read error. This chain joins TRBV7-7 and TRBJ1-5; the D gene is possibly TRBD1 (6 bases). The V gene's germline CDR1 is SSHAT and CDR2 FNYEAQ (reference sequence). The CDR3 contains 14 residues. CDR3: CASSLGRGDNPQHF. The CDR3 DNA reads as TGTGCTAGCAGCTTAGGAAGAGGGGACAATCCCCAGCATTTT. Supplemented by reference TRBV7-7 and TRBJ1-5, the full variable domain reads GAGVSQSPRYKVTKRGQDVTLRCDPISSHATLYWYQQALGQGPEFLTYFNYEAQPDKSGLPSDRFSAERPEGSISTLTIQRTEQRDSAMYRCASSLGRGDNPQHFGDGTRLSIL.

The V gene is TRBV10-3, the J gene TRBJ2-2, with 8 bases lining up with TRBD2. CDR3 length: 14 amino acids. The V gene end was trimmed by 7 bases and the J gene end by 4 bases; junction bases not matched to a gene: 5. Germline V gives CDR1 ENHRY, CDR2 SYGVKD. The CDR3 DNA follows: TGTGCCATCACCCGGGGGGGGCGCACCGGGGAGCTGTTTTTT. This encodes CAITRGGRTGELFF.

The V gene is TRBV19, the J gene TRBJ1-3, with D perhaps TRBD1 (5 bases). The CDR3 covers 17 residues. CDR1 and CDR2 from the germline V gene are LNHDA and SQIVND (reference sequence). V was pared by 3 bases and J by 4 bases, with 19 bases between. CDR3 protein: CASSMSSGPGAGNTIYF. The CDR3 DNA reads as TGTGCCAGTAGTATGTCCTCGGGACCGGGAGCGGGAAACACCATATATTTT.

The V call is TRBV28, the J call TRBJ1-5; D is perhaps TRBD1 (5 bases). CDR1 MDHEN and CDR2 SYDVKM come from the germline V gene. Trimming removed 3 bases at V and 1 base at J, with 10 bases between. The CDR3 contains 15 residues. The CDR3, as DNA: TGTGCCAGCAGTTTCTGGGGGGAGAGCAATCAGCCCCAGCATTTT. This translates into CASSFWGESNQPQHF.

The chain combines TRBV28 with TRBJ2-5; tentatively, D is TRBD1 or TRBD2 (5 bases each). V dropped 6 bases and J dropped 3 bases, with 8 bases sitting between them. The CDR3 totals 12 residues. Germline loops: CDR1 MDHEN, CDR2 SYDVKM. The CDR3 region has the DNA TGTGCCAGCAGGGGACCGAAAGAGACCCAGTACTTC. Translating it yields CASRGPKETQYF.